The clone carrying this TCR beta chain appeared a few times. What it binds is unknown. RNA transcripts were the source from which TCR beta CDR3 regions were amplified. Amplification began with first-round RT-PCR using HTBI primers, then second-round multiplex PCR was performed. MiXCR, applied by TCRdb to the multiplex PCR reads, yields one record per CDR3 protein. The sample consists of 560,000 or so distinct CDR3 sequences, approximately 37% of them appearing once. Exclusion applied to patients with other autoimmune diseases, uncontrolled infections, pregnancy or lactation. The data originate from a study of Graves' ophthalmopathy and Graves' hyperthyroidism. Study-wide points: Ophthalmopathy progression prediction by the model yielded a sensitivity of around 68% and a specificity of approximately 77%. Blood was where most expanded thyroid clonotypes above 0.001 frequency also turned up. A 13-signature model separated ophthalmopathy from stable hyperthyroidism, reaching roughly 85% sensitivity and almost 82% specificity cross-validated.

The CDR3 length is 15 residues. V lost 8 bases to trimming and J lost 0 bases; unmatched junction nucleotides: 9. Germline V gene sequence: CDR1 SEHNR, CDR2 FQNEAQ (reference sequence). The receptor was derived from an adult man with Graves' hyperthyroidism. This sequence joins TRBV7-9 and TRBJ2-5, with 7 bases aligning to TRBD1. The sample was peripheral blood or thyroid tissue (not recorded which). CDR3 sequence: CASSRKQGYQETQYF. The CDR3 DNA reads as TGTGCCAGCTCCCGTAAACAGGGGTACCAAGAGACCCAGTACTTC.